This paragraph reports one T cell receptor (beta chain). Its antigen is as yet unknown. RNA transcripts served as the template for amplifying TCR beta CDR3 regions. Using the HTBI primer set, a first-round RT-PCR was run on the TCR CDR3. Each CDR3 protein is one row after TCRdb ran MiXCR on the multiplex PCR reads. The data contain over 300,000 distinct CDR3 sequences, 14% of them singletons. This CDR3 spans 18 amino acids. V was clipped by 2 bases and J by 4 bases, with 23 bases between them. Germline V lookup: CDR1 ENHRY, CDR2 SYGVKD. The data were obtained in a study of T cells in Graves' hyperthyroidism and ophthalmopathy. Study-level points and caveats: Within blood appeared most thyroid clonotypes that had expanded above 0.001.

Based on clinical symptoms, serum thyroxine and TRAb, thyroid ultrasound and orbital computed tomography, diagnoses were reached. The receptor's source is a woman aged 60-70 years with Graves' hyperthyroidism. The sample taken for sequencing was blood. The chain recombines TRBV10-3 with TRBJ1-1, with a possible D match to TRBD1 (6 bases). CDR3 DNA: TGTGCCATCAGTGAGCGGAAGGCGGGTGTAGGGGGAGCCACTGAAGCTTTCTTT. Its protein product is CAISERKAGVGGATEAFF.